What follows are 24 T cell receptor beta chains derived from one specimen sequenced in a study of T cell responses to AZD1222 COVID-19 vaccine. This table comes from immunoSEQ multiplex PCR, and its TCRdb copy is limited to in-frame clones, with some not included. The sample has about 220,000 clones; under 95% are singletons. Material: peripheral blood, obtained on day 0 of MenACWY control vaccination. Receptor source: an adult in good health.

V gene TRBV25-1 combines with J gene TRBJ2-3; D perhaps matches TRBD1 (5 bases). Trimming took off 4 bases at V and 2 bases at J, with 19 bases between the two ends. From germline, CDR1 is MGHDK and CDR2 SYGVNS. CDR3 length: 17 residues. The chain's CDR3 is CASSVRTLAPDTDTQYF. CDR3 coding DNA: TGTGCCAGCAGTGTTCGGACACTGGCTCCCGACACAGATACGCAGTATTTT. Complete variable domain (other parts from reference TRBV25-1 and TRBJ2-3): EADIYQTPRYLVIGTGKKITLECSQTMGHDKMYWYQQDPGMELHLIHYSYGVNSTEKGDLSSESTVSRIRTEHFPLTLESARPSHTSQYLCASSVRTLAPDTDTQYFGPGTRLTVL.

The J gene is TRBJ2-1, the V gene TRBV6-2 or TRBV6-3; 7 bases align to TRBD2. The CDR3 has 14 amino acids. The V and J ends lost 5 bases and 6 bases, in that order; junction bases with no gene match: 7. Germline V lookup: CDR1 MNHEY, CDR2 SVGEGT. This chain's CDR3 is CASSASGTINEQFF. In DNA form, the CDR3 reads TGTGCCAGCAGTGCCTCCGGGACTATCAATGAGCAGTTCTTC.

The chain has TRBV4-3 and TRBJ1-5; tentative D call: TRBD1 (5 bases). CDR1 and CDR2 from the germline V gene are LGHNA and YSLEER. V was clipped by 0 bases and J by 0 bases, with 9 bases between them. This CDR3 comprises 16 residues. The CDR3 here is CASSQDGQGSNQPQHF. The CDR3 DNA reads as TGCGCCAGCAGCCAAGATGGGCAGGGTAGCAATCAGCCCCAGCATTTT.

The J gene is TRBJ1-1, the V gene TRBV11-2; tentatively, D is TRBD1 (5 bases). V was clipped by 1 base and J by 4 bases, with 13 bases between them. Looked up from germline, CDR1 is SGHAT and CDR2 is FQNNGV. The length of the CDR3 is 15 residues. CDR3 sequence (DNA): TGTGCCAGCAGCTTAGTTCGAGGGGCTGGCACTGAAGCTTTCTTT. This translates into CASSLVRGAGTEAFF.

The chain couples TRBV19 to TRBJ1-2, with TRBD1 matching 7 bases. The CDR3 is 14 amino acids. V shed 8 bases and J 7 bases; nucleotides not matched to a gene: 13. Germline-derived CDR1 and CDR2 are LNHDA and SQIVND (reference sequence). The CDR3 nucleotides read TGTGCCAGTCGTTGGAGGGGGCCTAAAGGTGGCTACACCTTC. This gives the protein CASRWRGPKGGYTF.

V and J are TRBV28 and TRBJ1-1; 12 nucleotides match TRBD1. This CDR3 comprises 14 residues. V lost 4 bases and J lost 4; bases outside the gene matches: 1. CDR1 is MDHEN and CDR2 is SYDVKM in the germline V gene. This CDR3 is CASSSGQGATEAFF. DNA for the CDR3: TGTGCCAGCAGTTCGGGACAGGGGGCCACTGAAGCTTTCTTT. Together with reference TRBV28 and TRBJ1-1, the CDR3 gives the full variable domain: DVKVTQSSRYLVKRTGEKVFLECVQDMDHENMFWYRQDPGLGLRLIYFSYDVKMKEKGDIPEGYSVSREKKERFSLILESASTNQTSMYLCASSSGQGATEAFFGQGTRLTVV.

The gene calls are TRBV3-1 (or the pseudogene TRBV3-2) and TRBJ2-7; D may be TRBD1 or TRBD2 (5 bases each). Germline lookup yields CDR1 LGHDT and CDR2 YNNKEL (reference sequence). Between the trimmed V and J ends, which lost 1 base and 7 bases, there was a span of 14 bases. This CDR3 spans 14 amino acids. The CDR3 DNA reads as TGTGCCAGCAGCCAAGTGCCCGGGGCAGGGGAGCAGTACTTC. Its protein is CASSQVPGAGEQYF.

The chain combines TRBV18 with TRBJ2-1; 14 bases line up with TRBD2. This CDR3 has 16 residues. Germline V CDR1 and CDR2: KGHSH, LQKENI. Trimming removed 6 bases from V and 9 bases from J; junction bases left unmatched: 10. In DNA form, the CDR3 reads TGTGCCAGCTCTAGGACTAGCGGGGGGTCAGGAGGTGAGCAGTTCTTC. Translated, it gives CASSRTSGGSGGEQFF.

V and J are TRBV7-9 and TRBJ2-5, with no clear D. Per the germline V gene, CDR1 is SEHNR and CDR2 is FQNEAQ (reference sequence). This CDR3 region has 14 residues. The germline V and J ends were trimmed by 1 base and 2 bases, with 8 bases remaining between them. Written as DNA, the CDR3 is TGTGCCAGCAGCTTAGGGTTGGCACAAGAGACCCAGTACTTC. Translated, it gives CASSLGLAQETQYF.

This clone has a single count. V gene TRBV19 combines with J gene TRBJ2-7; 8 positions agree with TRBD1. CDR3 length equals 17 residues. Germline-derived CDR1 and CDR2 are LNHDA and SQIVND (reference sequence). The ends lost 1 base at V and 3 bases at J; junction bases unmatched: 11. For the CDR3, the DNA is TGTGCCAGTAGTATAGGCCCGAGGACAGGGAACCGCTACGAGCAGTACTTC. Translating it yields CASSIGPRTGNRYEQYF.

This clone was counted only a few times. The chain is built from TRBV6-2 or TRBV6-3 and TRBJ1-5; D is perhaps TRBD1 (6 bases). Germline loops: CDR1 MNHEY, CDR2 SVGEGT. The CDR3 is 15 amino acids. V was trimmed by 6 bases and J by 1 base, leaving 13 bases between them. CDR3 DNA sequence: TGTGCCAGCAGCTGGCAGGGGATAAGCAATCAGCCCCAGCATTTT. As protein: CASSWQGISNQPQHF.

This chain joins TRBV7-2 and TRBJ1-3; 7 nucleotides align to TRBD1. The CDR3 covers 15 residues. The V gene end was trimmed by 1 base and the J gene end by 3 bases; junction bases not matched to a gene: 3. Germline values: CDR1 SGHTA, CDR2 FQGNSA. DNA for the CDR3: TGTGCCAGCAGCTTAGGGGGACAGTATGGAAACACCATATATTTT. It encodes CASSLGGQYGNTIYF.

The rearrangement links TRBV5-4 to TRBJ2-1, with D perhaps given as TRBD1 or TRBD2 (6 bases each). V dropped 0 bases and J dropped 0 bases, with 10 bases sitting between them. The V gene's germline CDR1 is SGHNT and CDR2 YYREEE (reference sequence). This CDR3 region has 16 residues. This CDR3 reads CASSLEGGSSYNEQFF. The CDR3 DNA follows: TGTGCCAGCAGCTTGGAAGGGGGGAGCTCCTACAATGAGCAGTTCTTC.

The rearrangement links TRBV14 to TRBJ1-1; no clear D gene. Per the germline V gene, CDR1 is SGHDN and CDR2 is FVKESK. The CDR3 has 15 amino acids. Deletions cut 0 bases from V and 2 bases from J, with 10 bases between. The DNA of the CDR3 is TGTGCCAGCAGCCAAGATCGACCCCGTAACACTGAAGCTTTCTTT. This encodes CASSQDRPRNTEAFF.

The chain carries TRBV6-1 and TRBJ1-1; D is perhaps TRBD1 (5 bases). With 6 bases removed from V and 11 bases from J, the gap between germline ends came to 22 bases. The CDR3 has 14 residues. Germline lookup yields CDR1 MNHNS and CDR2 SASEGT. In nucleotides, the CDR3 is TGTGCCAGCAGCTCAAATCGGGGACCCCAAAGGGCTTTCTTT. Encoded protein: CASSSNRGPQRAFF.

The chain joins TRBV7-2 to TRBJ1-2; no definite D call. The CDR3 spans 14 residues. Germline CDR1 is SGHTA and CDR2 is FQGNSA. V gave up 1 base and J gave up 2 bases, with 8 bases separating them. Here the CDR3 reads CASSLGAVNYGYTF. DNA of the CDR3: TGTGCCAGCAGCTTAGGGGCCGTAAACTATGGCTACACCTTC.

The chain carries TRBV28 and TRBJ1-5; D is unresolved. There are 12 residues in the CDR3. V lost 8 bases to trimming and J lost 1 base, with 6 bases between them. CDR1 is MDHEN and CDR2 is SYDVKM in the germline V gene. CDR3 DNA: TGTGCCAGCGCCAGGAGCAATCAGCCCCAGCATTTT. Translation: CASARSNQPQHF.

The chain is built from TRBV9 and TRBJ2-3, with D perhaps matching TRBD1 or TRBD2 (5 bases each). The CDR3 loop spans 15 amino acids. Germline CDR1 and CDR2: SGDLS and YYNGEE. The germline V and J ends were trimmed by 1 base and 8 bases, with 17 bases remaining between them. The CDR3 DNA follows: TGTGCCAGCAGCGTACAGGGTTATGGAGGCGGTACGCAGTATTTT. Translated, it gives CASSVQGYGGGTQYF. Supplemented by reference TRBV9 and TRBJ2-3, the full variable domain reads DSGVTQTPKHLITATGQRVTLRCSPRSGDLSVYWYQQSLDQGLQFLIQYYNGEERAKGNILERFSAQQFPDLHSELNLSSLELGDSALYFCASSVQGYGGGTQYFGPGTRLTVL.

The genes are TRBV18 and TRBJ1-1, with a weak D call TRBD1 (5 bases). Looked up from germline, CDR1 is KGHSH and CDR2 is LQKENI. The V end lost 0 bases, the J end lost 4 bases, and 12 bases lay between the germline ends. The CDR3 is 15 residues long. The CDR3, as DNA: TGTGCCAGCTCACCACCCATGGGGCCGGGCACTGAAGCTTTCTTT. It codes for CASSPPMGPGTEAFF.

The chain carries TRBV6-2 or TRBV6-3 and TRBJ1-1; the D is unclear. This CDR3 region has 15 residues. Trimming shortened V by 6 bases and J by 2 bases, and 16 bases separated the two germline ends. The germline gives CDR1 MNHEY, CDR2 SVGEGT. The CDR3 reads CASSSPQGINTEAFF. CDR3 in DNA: TGTGCCAGCAGCTCCCCCCAAGGGATCAACACTGAAGCTTTCTTT.

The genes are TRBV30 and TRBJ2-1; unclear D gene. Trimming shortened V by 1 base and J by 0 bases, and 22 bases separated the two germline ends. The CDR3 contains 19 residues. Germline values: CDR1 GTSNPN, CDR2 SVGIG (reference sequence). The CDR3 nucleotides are TGTGCCTGGAGTGGGGGTCGGCACACATATGGGGACTCCTACAATGAGCAGTTCTTC. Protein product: CAWSGGRHTYGDSYNEQFF. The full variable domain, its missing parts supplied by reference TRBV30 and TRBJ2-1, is SQTIHQWPATLVQPVGSPLSLECTVEGTSNPNLYWYRQAAGRGLQLLFYSVGIGQISSEVPQNLSASRPQDRQFILSSKKLLLSDSGFYLCAWSGGRHTYGDSYNEQFFGPGTRLTVL.

The CDR3 sequence is CASSILSQPQHF. The CDR3 DNA sequence: TGTGCCAGTAGTATATTAAGTCAGCCCCAGCATTTT. The genes are TRBV19 and TRBJ1-5; D is ambiguous. Germline V lookup: CDR1 LNHDA, CDR2 SQIVND (reference sequence). Trimming shortened V by 2 bases and J by 6 bases, and 5 bases separated the two germline ends. CDR3 length: 12 residues.

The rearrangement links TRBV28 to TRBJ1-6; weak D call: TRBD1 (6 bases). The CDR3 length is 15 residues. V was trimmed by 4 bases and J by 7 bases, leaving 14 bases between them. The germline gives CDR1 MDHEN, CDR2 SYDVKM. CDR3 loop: CASSSEQGSNSPLHF. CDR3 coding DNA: TGTGCCAGCAGTTCTGAACAGGGCTCAAATTCACCCCTCCACTTT.

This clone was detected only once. The CDR3 loop reads CASSSSGGTDTQYF. The CDR3 DNA is TGCGCCAGCAGCTCCTCAGGGGGCACAGATACGCAGTATTTT. V and J are TRBV5-1 and TRBJ2-3, with a tentative D call TRBD1 (6 bases). CDR1 and CDR2 from the germline V gene are SGHRS and YFSETQ. V lost 3 bases, J lost 1 base, and 9 bases lay in between. This CDR3 contains 14 residues.